These T cell receptor beta chains were read from a single sample in a study of control samples from healthy donors and cancer patients. Clones were sequenced by immunoSEQ multiplex PCR, and TCRdb holds only the in-frame ones, with some missing. Of 400,000 to 500,000 clones detected, about nine tenths appear once; the ten largest clones hold just under 6.5%. Sequenced input: PBMCs. These receptors came from a man aged 35-49 years with head and neck cancer. The CDR3 runs from the conserved cysteine through the conserved F or W. A D gene is named only where the DNA matches it firmly. Clone size is given for some rows only: seen once, a few or many times, or a class if the clone is expanded.

TRBV3-1/TRBV3-2	.	TRBJ2-2	.	CASSQMGAPDGELFF	TGTGCCAGCAGCCAAATGGGAGCCCCGGACGGGGAGCTGTTTTTT
TRBV28	.	TRBJ1-1	.	CASSLPNTEAFF	TGTGCCAGCAGTTTGCCCAACACTGAAGCTTTCTTT
TRBV28	.	TRBJ1-1	.	CASSLYTSNTEAFF	TGTGCCAGCAGTTTATACACCTCGAACACTGAAGCTTTCTTT
TRBV19	.	TRBJ2-3	.	CASSIGGAVRTDTQYF	TGTGCCAGTAGTATAGGAGGGGCGGTACGGACAGATACGCAGTATTTT
TRBV7-9	.	TRBJ1-2	.	CASMGPNYGYTF	TGTGCCAGCATGGGCCCGAACTATGGCTACACCTTC
TRBV7-2	.	TRBJ1-5	.	CASSLAQDRYQPQHF	TGTGCCAGCAGCTTAGCGCAGGACCGATATCAGCCCCAGCATTTT
TRBV7-2	TRBD1	TRBJ1-2	.	CASSPTRTGGGDGYTF	TGTGCCAGCAGCCCGACCAGGACAGGAGGGGGAGATGGCTACACCTTC
TRBV19	TRBD1	TRBJ1-6	.	CASSISRTGRTGAPLHF	TGTGCCAGTAGTATTTCCCGGACAGGGAGGACCGGGGCACCCCTCCACTTT
TRBV6-5	.	TRBJ1-5	.	CASSLADNQPQHF	TGTGCCAGCAGCCTGGCCGATAATCAGCCCCAGCATTTT
TRBV6-6	.	TRBJ1-6	.	CASSYGAQGSLSPLHF	TGTGCCAGCAGTTACGGGGCTCAGGGTTCGCTTTCACCCCTCCACTTT
TRBV28	.	TRBJ2-7	.	CASSFPRGSYEQYF	TGTGCCAGCAGTTTCCCCCGGGGATCCTACGAGCAGTACTTC
TRBV28	.	TRBJ2-5	.	CASRGETQYF	TGTGCCAGCAGGGGGGAGACCCAGTACTTC
TRBV11-2	.	TRBJ2-7	.	CASSSPTGRPRDF	TGTGCCAGCAGCTCCCCGACAGGAAGACCCCGTGACTTC
TRBV9	.	TRBJ1-1	.	CASSVAGGPEAFF	TGTGCCAGCAGCGTAGCTGGGGGACCTGAAGCTTTCTTT
TRBV5-4	.	TRBJ2-3	.	CASSKNRAAGHTQYF	TGTGCCAGCAGCAAAAACCGGGCCGCCGGGCATACGCAGTATTTT
TRBV30	.	TRBJ2-5	.	CAWSLRGETQYF	TGTGCCTGGAGCTTACGGGGAGAGACCCAGTACTTC
TRBV7-8	.	TRBJ2-1	.	CASTQPGSGFYNEQFF	TGTGCCAGCACCCAGCCGGGATCAGGGTTCTACAATGAGCAGTTCTTC
TRBV7-3	TRBD1	TRBJ2-3	once	CASSPRGQGARDTQYF	TGTGCCAGCAGCCCCAGGGGCCAGGGGGCGCGGGATACGCAGTATTTT
TRBV7-6	.	TRBJ1-1	.	CASSLGTLNTEAFF	TGTGCCAGCAGCTTAGGGACACTGAACACTGAAGCTTTCTTT
TRBV9	TRBD2	TRBJ2-3	.	CASSVEPSGMGDTQYF	TGTGCCAGCAGCGTAGAGCCTAGCGGGATGGGGGATACGCAGTATTTT
TRBV28	.	TRBJ1-5	.	CASSSSRRGGNQPQHF	TGTGCCAGCAGTTCCTCGCGCCGGGGCGGCAATCAGCCCCAGCATTTT
TRBV27	TRBD2	TRBJ2-7	.	CASSLGRLAGEDEQYF	TGTGCCAGCAGTTTAGGGAGACTAGCGGGAGAAGACGAGCAGTACTTC
TRBV6-1	.	TRBJ2-7	.	CASSETQGSVAYEQYF	TGTGCCAGCAGTGAAACCCAGGGTAGCGTAGCCTACGAGCAGTACTTC
TRBV14	.	TRBJ2-3	.	CASSQQLASTDTQYF	TGTGCCAGCAGCCAACAGCTAGCTAGCACAGATACGCAGTATTTT
TRBV28	TRBD2	TRBJ2-5	.	CASSEAGGLSQETQYF	TGTGCCAGCAGCGAAGCGGGGGGACTTAGCCAAGAGACCCAGTACTTC
TRBV27	TRBD2	TRBJ2-1	.	CASSQTSWSSYNEQFF	TGTGCCAGCAGTCAGACTAGCTGGAGCTCCTACAATGAGCAGTTCTTC
TRBV18	TRBD1	TRBJ2-1	.	CASSPPRDSLYNEQFF	TGTGCCAGCTCACCTCCCCGGGACAGCTTATACAATGAGCAGTTCTTC
TRBV19	TRBD1	TRBJ1-5	.	CASSTGRSNQPQHF	TGTGCCAGTTCGACAGGGCGAAGCAATCAGCCCCAGCATTTT
TRBV3-1/TRBV3-2	.	TRBJ1-5	.	CASSQGHAYSNQPQHF	TGTGCCAGCAGCCAAGGACACGCGTATAGCAATCAGCCCCAGCATTTT